This T cell receptor (beta chain) originates from a study of T-cell reconstitution after alpha-beta-depleted transplantation in children. Trimming took off 2 bases at V and 14 bases at J, with 16 bases between the two ends. Germline loops: CDR1 SGDLS, CDR2 YYNGEE. The CDR3 runs 12 residues. This sample's TCRbeta library carried unique molecular identifier barcodes. TCRdb recomputed calls from the PCR reads with MiXCR, one row per CDR3 protein. The sample contains around 480,000 distinct CDR3 sequences, approximately 32% of which appear only once. V usage is TRBV9 and J usage is TRBJ1-2, with a tentative D call TRBD1 (6 bases). The sequence came from a human donor who donated a stem cell graft to a child with aplastic anemia. The source material was PBMCs from the stem cell graft donor, sampled from the stem cell graft. The CDR3 loop is CASSVGGLPATF. The CDR3 region has the DNA TGTGCCAGCAGCGTGGGGGGCCTACCAGCAACCTTC.